This TCR beta chain is from a study of blood T cell repertoires in COVID-19 (TCRdb year 2020). For the study in its entirety: Collaborator samples came from the United States, Italy and Spain and covered acute and convalescent phases of COVID-19. The prospective study material was composed of cDNA or gDNA derived from T cells, B-cell-depleted T cells, or PBMCs. The dataset comprised deeply sampled blood TCRbeta repertoires from subjects exposed to, actively infected with, or recovered from COVID-19. A freely available public database, intended as a resource for researchers studying the immune response to SARS-CoV-2, is where the repertoires were released. The samples were drawn from two sources: the first 160 participants of the ongoing ImmuneRACE study, and 1,000 to 1,500 subjects contributed by 6 global collaborators. A de-identified subject ID, COVID-19 status, age in years and sex were almost always included in the sample metadata. Where available, HLA class I and class II types were obtained from metadata supplied by the sample provider rather than from assay-based typing. Findings and caveats that apply to the study as a whole: The amount of clinical and demographic metadata varied by source and participant and was provided uncurated.

Notes on this clone: Its recognized antigen is unknown. Base qualities are missing; no much larger clone stands one base away.

The immunoSEQ Assay, a bias-controlled multiplex PCR, was used to amplify TCRbeta CDR3 regions from genomic DNA. From the authors' description of their analysis: The number of nucleated cells in each sample was estimated from the amplification of reference gene primers within the assay. To quantify the absolute abundance of each unique TCRbeta CDR3 rearrangement, sequence reads were collapsed and filtered. For each sample, productive Simpson clonality was calculated by taking the square root of Simpson's diversity index across productive rearrangements. This immuneACCESS table, as held by TCRdb, lists in-frame sequences with V and J called but not all clones. Of the missing ones, under half trace to an unresolved V gene in checked studies; the others have no known cause. That table gives V, J and clone size, and the DNA gave D and trimming. The sample yields some 110,000 clones; roughly 86% were counted once. The ten largest clones capture approximately 4% of the sample.

Collaborating institutions collected whole blood in K2EDTA tubes following their own protocols. Collaborator samples were shipped for TCRbeta analysis as frozen whole blood, isolated PBMCs, or DNA extracted from either sample type. The CDR3 numbers 14 residues from cysteine through phenylalanine. Here the CDR3 DNA is all that survives: 42 bases in frame from base 1. For CDR1 and CDR2, the germline V gene lists SGHRS and YFSETQ. V loses 0 bases, J loses 3 bases, and the germline ends lie 7 bases apart. Sequences were obtained from peripheral blood. The chain is assembled from TRBV5-1 and TRBJ1-3; TRBD1 might be the D gene, on 5 matching bases. The TCR was taken from a man in his forties with acute or convalescent COVID-19. The nucleotide sequence is given as TGCGCCAGCAGCTTGGCGGGGGGTGGAAACACCATATATTTT. It translates to CASSLAGGGNTIYF.